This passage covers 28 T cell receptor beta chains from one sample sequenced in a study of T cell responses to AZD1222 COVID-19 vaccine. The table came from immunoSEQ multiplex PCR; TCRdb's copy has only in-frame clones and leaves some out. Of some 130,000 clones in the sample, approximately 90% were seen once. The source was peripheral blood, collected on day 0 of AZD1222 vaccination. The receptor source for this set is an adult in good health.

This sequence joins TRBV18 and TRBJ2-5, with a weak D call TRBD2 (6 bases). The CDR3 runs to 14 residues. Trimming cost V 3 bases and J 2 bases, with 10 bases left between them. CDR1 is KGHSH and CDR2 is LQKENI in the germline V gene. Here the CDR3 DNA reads TGTGCCAGCTCACCTAGGAGGGATCAAGAGACCCAGTACTTC. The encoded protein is CASSPRRDQETQYF.

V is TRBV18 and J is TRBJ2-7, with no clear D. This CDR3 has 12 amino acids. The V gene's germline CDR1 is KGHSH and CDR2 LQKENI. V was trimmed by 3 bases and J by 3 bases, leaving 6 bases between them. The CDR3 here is CASSPAHYEQYF. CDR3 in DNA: TGTGCCAGCTCACCCGCACACTACGAGCAGTACTTC. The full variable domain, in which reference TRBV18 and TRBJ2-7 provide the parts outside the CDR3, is NAGVMQNPRHLVRRRGQEARLRCSPMKGHSHVYWYRQLPEEGLKFMVYLQKENIIDESGMPKERFSAEFPKEGPSILRIQQVVRGDSAAYFCASSPAHYEQYFGPGTRLTVT.

The CDR3 nucleotides are TGTGCCAGCAGTACCGGGGGTAATTCACCCCTCCACTTT. Its protein is CASSTGGNSPLHF. The V call is TRBV14, the J call TRBJ1-6; the D gene is possibly TRBD1 (5 bases). Trimming stripped 6 bases from V and 6 bases from J, with 9 bases between. Germline CDR1 SGHDN, CDR2 FVKESK. The length of the CDR3 is 13 residues.

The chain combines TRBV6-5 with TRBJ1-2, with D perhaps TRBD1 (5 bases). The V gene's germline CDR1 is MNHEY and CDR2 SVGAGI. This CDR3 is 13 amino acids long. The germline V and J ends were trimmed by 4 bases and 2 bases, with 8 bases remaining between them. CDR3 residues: CASSLAGNYGYTF. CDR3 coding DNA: TGTGCCAGCAGTTTAGCAGGGAACTATGGCTACACCTTC.

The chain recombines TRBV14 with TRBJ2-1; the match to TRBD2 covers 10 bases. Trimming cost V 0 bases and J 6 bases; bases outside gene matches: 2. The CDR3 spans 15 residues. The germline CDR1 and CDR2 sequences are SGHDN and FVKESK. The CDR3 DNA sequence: TGTGCCAGCAGCCAAGAGGCTAGCGGGGGCAATGAGCAGTTCTTC. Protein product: CASSQEASGGNEQFF. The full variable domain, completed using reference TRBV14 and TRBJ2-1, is EAGVTQFPSHSVIEKGQTVTLRCDPISGHDNLYWYRRVMGKEIKFLLHFVKESKQDESGMPNNRFLAERTGGTYSTLKVQPAELEDSGVYFCASSQEASGGNEQFFGPGTRLTVL.

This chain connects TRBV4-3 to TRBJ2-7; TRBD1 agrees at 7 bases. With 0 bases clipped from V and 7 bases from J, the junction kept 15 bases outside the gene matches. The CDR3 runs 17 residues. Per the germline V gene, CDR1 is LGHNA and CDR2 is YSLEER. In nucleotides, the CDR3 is TGCGCCAGCAGCCAAGAACCCACAGGGGTGTTGAGCCTAGAGCAGTACTTC. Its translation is CASSQEPTGVLSLEQYF.

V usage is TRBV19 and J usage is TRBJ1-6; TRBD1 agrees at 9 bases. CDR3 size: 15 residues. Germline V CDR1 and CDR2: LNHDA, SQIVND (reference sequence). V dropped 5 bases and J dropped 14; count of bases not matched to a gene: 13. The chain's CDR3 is CASSRGTGMVLALHF. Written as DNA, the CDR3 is TGTGCCAGTAGTCGGGGGACAGGGATGGTCCTAGCCCTCCACTTT.

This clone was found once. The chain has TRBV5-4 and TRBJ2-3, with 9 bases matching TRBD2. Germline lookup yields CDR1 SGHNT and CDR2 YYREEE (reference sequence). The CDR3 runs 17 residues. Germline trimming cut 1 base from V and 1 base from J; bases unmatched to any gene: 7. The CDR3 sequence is CASSLKLAGSRTDTQYF. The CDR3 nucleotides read TGTGCCAGCAGCTTGAAGCTAGCGGGGTCCCGCACAGATACGCAGTATTTT. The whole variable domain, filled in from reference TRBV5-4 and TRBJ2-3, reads ETGVTQSPTHLIKTRGQQVTLRCSSQSGHNTVSWYQQALGQGPQFIFQYYREEENGRGNFPPRFSGLQFPNYSSELNVNALELDDSALYLCASSLKLAGSRTDTQYFGPGTRLTVL.

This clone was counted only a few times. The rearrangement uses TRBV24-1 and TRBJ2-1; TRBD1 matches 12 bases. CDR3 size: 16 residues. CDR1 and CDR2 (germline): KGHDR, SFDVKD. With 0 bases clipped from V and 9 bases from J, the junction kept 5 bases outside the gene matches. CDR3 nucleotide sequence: TGTGCCACCAGTGATTTGAGGGGACAGGGGGCGCGTGAGCAGTTCTTC. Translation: CATSDLRGQGAREQFF.

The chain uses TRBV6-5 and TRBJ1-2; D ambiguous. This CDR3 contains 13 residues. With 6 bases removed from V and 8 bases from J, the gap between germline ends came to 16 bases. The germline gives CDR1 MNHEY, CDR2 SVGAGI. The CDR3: CASSRQIHRGYTF. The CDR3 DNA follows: TGTGCCAGCAGCCGTCAAATCCACCGCGGCTACACCTTC.

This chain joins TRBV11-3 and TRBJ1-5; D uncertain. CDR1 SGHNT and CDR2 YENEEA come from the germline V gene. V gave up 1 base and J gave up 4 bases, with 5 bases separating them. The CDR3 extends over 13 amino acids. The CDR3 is CASSLGRNQPQHF. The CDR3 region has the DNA TGTGCCAGCAGCTTAGGGAGGAATCAGCCCCAGCATTTT.

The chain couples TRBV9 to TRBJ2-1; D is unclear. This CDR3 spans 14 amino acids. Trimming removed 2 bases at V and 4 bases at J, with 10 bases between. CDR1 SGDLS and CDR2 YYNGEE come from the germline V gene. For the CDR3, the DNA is TGTGCCAGCAGCGTCTCGGACGGATACAATGAGCAGTTCTTC. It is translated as CASSVSDGYNEQFF.

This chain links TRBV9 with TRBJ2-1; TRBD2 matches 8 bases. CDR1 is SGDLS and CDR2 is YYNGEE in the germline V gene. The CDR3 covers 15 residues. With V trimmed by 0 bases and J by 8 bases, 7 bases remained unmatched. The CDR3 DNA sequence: TGTGCCAGCAGCGTAGGAACGGGGGGGCCTGATGAGCAGTTCTTC. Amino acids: CASSVGTGGPDEQFF.

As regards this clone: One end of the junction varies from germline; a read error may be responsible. CDR3 residues: CASSRQGISYERYF. The CDR3 DNA reads as TGTGCCAGCAGTCGACAGGGGATCTCCTACGAGCGGTACTTC. This sequence joins TRBV2 and TRBJ2-7, with 8 bases lining up with TRBD1. CDR3 size: 14 residues. From germline, CDR1 is SNHLY and CDR2 FYNNEI.

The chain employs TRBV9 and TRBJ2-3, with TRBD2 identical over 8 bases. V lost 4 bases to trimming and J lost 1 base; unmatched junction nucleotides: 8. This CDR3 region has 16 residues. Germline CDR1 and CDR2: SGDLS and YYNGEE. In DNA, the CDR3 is TGTGCCAGCAGCTTAAGCGGGGGAAGTCGCACAGATACGCAGTATTTT. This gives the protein CASSLSGGSRTDTQYF.

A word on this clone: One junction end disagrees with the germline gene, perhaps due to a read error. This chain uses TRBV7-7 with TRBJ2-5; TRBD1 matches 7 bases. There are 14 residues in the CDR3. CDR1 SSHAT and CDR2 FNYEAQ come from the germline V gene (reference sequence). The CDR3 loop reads CASSPRQGEETQYF. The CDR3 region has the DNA TGTGCTAGCAGCCCCCGACAGGGTGAGGAGACCCAGTACTTC.

In DNA form, the CDR3 reads TGTGCCAGCAGCTTAGCGGGGGGGACAGGGGGAAAGACCCAGTACTTC. This translates into CASSLAGGTGGKTQYF. The V and J genes are TRBV7-2 and TRBJ2-5, with 11 bases that match TRBD1. The V gene end was trimmed by 0 bases and the J gene end by 6 bases; junction bases not matched to a gene: 6. In germline, CDR1 is SGHTA, CDR2 FQGNSA. The length of the CDR3 is 16 residues.

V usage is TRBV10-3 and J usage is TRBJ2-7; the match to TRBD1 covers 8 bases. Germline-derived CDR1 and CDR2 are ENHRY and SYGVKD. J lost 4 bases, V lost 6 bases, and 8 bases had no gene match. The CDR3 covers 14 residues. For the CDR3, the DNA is TGTGCCATCAGCAAACAGGGGGTATGGTACGAGCAGTACTTC. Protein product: CAISKQGVWYEQYF.

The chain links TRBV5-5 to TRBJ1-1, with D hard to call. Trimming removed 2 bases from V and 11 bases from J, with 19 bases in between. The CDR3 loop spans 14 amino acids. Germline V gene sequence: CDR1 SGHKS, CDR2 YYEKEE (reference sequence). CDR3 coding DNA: TGTGCCAGCAGCTTAGAGGTTGGGAGGGCTGGGGCTTTCTTT. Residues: CASSLEVGRAGAFF.

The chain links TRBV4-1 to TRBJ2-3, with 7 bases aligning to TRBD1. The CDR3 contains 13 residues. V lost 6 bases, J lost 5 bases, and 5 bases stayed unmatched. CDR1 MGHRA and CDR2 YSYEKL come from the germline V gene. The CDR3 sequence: CASRGTAEDTQYF. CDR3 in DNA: TGCGCCAGCAGAGGGACAGCAGAAGATACGCAGTATTTT.

CDR3 coding DNA: TGCGCCAGTTCCCGAGGGGCGACTGAAGCTTTCTTT. As protein: CASSRGATEAFF. This rearrangement joins TRBV10-2 to TRBJ1-1, with D possibly TRBD1 on 5 matching bases. From germline, CDR1 is WSHSY and CDR2 SAAADI. Trimming left V 9 bases short and J 5 bases short, with 13 bases between. The CDR3 is 12 residues long.

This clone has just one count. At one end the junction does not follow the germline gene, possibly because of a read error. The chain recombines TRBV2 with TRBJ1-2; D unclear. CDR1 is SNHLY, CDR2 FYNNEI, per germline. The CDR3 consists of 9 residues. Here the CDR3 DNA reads TGTGCCAGCAATTCCGGGCTTCGCTTC. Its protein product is CASNSGLRF.

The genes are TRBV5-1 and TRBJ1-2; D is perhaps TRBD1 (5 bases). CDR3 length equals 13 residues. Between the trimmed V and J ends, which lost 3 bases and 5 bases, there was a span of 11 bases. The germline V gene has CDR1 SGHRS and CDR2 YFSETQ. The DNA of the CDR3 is TGCGCCAGCAGCTCGGGGGACCCATATGGCTACACCTTC. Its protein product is CASSSGDPYGYTF.

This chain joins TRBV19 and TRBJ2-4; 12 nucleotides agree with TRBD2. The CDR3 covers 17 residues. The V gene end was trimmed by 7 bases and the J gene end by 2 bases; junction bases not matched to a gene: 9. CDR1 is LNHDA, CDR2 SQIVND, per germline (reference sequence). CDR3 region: CASTTSGGGWTKNIQYF. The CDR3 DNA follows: TGTGCCAGTACGACTAGCGGGGGTGGTTGGACCAAAAACATTCAGTACTTC.

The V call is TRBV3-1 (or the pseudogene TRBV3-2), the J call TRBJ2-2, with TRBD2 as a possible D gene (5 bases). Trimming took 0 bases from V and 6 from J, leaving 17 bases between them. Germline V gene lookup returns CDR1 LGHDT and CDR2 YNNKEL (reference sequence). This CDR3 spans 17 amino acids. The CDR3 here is CASSQEVRAGEAGELFF. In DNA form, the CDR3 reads TGTGCCAGCAGCCAAGAAGTGCGGGCCGGCGAGGCCGGGGAGCTGTTTTTT.

This chain's CDR3 is CATSDPPLAGGPNTQYF. The CDR3 DNA follows: TGTGCCACCAGTGACCCACCCCTAGCGGGGGGACCAAATACGCAGTATTTT. The rearrangement links TRBV24-1 to TRBJ2-3; 11 bases map to TRBD2. V gave up 4 bases and J gave up 7 bases; unmatched junction bases: 12. This CDR3 has 17 amino acids. The germline V gene has CDR1 KGHDR and CDR2 SFDVKD.

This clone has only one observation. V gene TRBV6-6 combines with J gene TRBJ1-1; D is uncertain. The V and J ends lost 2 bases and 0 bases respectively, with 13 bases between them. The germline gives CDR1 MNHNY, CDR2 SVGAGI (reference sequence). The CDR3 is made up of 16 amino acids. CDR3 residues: CASSYVRNTMNTEAFF. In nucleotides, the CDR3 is TGTGCCAGCAGTTACGTTAGGAATACTATGAACACTGAAGCTTTCTTT.

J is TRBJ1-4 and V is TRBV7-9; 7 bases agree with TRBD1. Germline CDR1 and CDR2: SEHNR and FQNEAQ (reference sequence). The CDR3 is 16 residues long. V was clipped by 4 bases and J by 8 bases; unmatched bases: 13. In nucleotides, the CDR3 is TGTGCCAGCAGCTCCACCTCCGGACAGGCAGAAGAAAAACTGTTTTTT. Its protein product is CASSSTSGQAEEKLFF.